This T cell receptor (beta chain) was recorded in a study of blood T cells in healthy people across ages. Next came a second PCR, run for roughly 7 to 12 cycles, which used a sample-barcoded 5' primer along with a J-beta primer mix. A 12-random-nucleotide template-switch adaptor tagged each cDNA molecule. TCRdb analysed the 5' RACE reads with MiXCR anew, one entry per CDR3 protein. The sample contains roughly 1,800,000 distinct CDR3 sequences, less than 50% of which appear only once. With 5 bases removed from V and 4 bases from J, the gap between germline ends came to 11 bases. The CDR3 totals 13 residues. The V gene's germline CDR1 is SGHTA and CDR2 FQGNSA. In this sample, this clonotype turned up a few times.

This receptor was identified in a woman in her thirties or forties in good health. The chain has TRBV7-2 and TRBJ2-5; D gene unclear. Sequencing input: blood. The CDR3 sequence is CASSPRLIETQYF. The CDR3 nucleotides are TGTGCCAGCAGCCCGCGATTGATAGAGACCCAGTACTTC.